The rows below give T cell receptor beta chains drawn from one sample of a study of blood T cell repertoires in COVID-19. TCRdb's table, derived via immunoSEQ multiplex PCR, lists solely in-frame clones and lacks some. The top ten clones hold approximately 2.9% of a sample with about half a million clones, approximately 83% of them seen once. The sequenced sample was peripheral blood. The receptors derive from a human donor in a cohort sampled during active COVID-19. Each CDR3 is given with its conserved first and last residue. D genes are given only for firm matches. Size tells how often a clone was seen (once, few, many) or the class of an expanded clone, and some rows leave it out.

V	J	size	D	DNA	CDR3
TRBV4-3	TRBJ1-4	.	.	TGCGCCAGCAGCCAATTTTCAGGGGCTAATGAAAAACTGTTTTTT	CASSQFSGANEKLFF
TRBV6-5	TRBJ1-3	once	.	TGTGCCAGCACCTGGACGGACACTGGAAACACCATATATTTT	CASTWTDTGNTIYF
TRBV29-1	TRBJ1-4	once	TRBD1	TGCAGCGTTGAAGTTTTAGGGACAGGGGGCGAAAAACTGTTTTTT	CSVEVLGTGGEKLFF
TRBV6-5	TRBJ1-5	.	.	TGTGCCAGCACTCGGGCACAGGTGAATCAGCCCCAGCATTTT	CASTRAQVNQPQHF
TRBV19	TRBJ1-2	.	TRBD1	TGTGCCAGCCGGGACAGGGCCCTTTATGGCTACACCTTC	CASRDRALYGYTF
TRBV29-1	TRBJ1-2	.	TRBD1	TGCAGCGTTGGTCGCAGGGGGCTTAACTATGGCTACACCTTC	CSVGRRGLNYGYTF
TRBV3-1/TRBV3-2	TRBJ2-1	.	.	TGTGCCAGCAGCCAAGTGGGCGGGCATAATTACAATGAGCAGTTCTTC	CASSQVGGHNYNEQFF
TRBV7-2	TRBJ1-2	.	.	TGTGCCAGCACCAGACCTGGAACAGCGGATAACGTGGGTGGTGGCTACACCTTC	CASTRPGTADNVGGGYTF
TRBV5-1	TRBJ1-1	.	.	TGCGCCAGCAGCTTATCGGGTATGTCAAAAGCTTTCTTT	CASSLSGMSKAFF
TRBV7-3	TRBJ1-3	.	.	TGTGCCAGCAGCCCCTCGGGGGCTGGAAACACCATATATTTT	CASSPSGAGNTIYF
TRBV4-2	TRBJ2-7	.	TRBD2	TGTGCCAGCAGCCAACTGACTAGCGGGAGCTCCTACGAGCAGTACTTC	CASSQLTSGSSYEQYF
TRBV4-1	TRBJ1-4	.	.	TGCGCCAGCAGCCAAGGCGCGGGGTTAGGAGAAGAAAAACTGTTTTTT	CASSQGAGLGEEKLFF
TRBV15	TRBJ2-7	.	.	TGTGCCACCAGCAGAGCCAAGGGAGGAGGTTACGAGCAGTACTTC	CATSRAKGGGYEQYF
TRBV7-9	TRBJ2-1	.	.	TGTGCCAGCAGCTTAGGCCCCGCGGCAGGGGATCATGAGCAGTTCTTC	CASSLGPAAGDHEQFF
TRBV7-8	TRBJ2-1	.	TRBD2	TGTGCCAGCAGCTTCGGACTAGCGGGAGCTTCCTACAATGAGCAGTTCTTC	CASSFGLAGASYNEQFF
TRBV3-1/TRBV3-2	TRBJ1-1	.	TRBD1	TGTGCCAGCAGCCATGAAGACAGGGGCGCTGAAGCTTTCTTT	CASSHEDRGAEAFF
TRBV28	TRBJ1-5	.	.	TGTGCCAGCAGTTTATCGCAGATCAATCAGCCCCAGCATTTT	CASSLSQINQPQHF
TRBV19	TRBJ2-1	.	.	TGTGCCAGTAGTATCGGGTCAGTCAATGAGCAGTTCTTC	CASSIGSVNEQFF
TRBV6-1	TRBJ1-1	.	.	TGTGCCAGCAGTGAAAGGGACTCTGAAGCTTTCTTT	CASSERDSEAFF
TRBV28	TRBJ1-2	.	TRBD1	TGTGCCAGCAGCCGTGGGACAGGGGAGCACTATGGCTACACCTTC	CASSRGTGEHYGYTF
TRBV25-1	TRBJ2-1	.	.	TGTGCCAGCAGTGAACGGGGTCTATCCTACAATGAGCAGTTCTTC	CASSERGLSYNEQFF
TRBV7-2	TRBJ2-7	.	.	TGTGCCAGCAGCCACAATATGAGGGGGAGCTCCTACGAGCAGTACTTC	CASSHNMRGSSYEQYF
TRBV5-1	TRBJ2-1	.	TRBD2	TGCGCCAGCAGCCTCCCGGGACTAGCGCTGGATGAGCAGTTCTTC	CASSLPGLALDEQFF
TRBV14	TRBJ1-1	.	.	TGTGCCAGCAGCCAAGGCGGGACGGGGAACACTGAAGCTTTCTTT	CASSQGGTGNTEAFF
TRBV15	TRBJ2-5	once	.	TGTGCCACCAGCAGAGAGGGGGGTCGGGAGACCCAGTACTTC	CATSREGGRETQYF
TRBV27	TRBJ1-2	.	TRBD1	TGTGCCAGCAGTTTATCAGGGGGCAATGGCTACACCTTC	CASSLSGGNGYTF
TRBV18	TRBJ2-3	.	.	TGTGCCAGCTCACGGCCGGGACATTTCATCACAGATACGCAGTATTTT	CASSRPGHFITDTQYF
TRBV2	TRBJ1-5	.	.	TGTGCCAGCAGTGCCGGGGGGCTTGACAATCAGCCCCAGCATTTT	CASSAGGLDNQPQHF
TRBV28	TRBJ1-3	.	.	TGTGCCAGCAGTTTAACAGGGTCCCCCGGAAACACCATATATTTT	CASSLTGSPGNTIYF
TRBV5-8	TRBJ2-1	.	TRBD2	TGTGCCAGCAGCCAAGGACTAGCGGGAGTTGTTGAGCAGTTCTTC	CASSQGLAGVVEQFF
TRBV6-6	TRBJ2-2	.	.	TGTGCCAGCAGTCCCCTTGTCCGGCAGGGGTACACCGGGGAGCTGTTTTTT	CASSPLVRQGYTGELFF
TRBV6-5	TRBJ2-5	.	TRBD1	TGTGCCAGCATCGACTACCGGGACAGACAAGAGACCCAGTACTTC	CASIDYRDRQETQYF
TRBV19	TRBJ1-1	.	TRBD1	TGTGCCAGTAGTACCCGGAGGGACAGGGCGCGGAACACTGAAGCTTTCTTT	CASSTRRDRARNTEAFF
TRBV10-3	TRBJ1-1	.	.	TGTGCCATCAGTGAGTCGGGGGGGGCCAGGAACACTGAAGCTTTCTTT	CAISESGGARNTEAFF
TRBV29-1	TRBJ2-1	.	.	TGCAGCGTTGATTACCCGGGTGAGCAGTTCTTC	CSVDYPGEQFF
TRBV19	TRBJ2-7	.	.	TGTGCCAGTAGTCCCCTGACTGAGAGCTACGAGCAGTACTTC	CASSPLTESYEQYF
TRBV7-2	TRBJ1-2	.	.	TGTGCCAGCAGCCTGTTGTCCTCTAACTATGGCTACACCTTC	CASSLLSSNYGYTF
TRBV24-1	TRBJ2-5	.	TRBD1	TGTGCCACCAGTGAGGACAGGGAAGGGGAGACCCAGTACTTC	CATSEDREGETQYF
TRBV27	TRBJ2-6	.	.	TGTGCCAGCAGTTTATCGACAGCCAACTCTGGGGCCAACGTCCTGACTTTC	CASSLSTANSGANVLTF
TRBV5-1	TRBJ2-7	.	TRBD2	TGCGCCAGCAGCGCAACTAGCGGAGCACCCTACGAGCAGTACTTC	CASSATSGAPYEQYF
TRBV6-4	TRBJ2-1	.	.	TGTGCCAGCAGTGAACAGGGGGGGAGCTCCTACAATGAGCAGTTCTTC	CASSEQGGSSYNEQFF
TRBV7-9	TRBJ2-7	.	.	TGTGCCAGCAGCCGGACAGCTAAGAGCTCCTACGAGCAGTACTTC	CASSRTAKSSYEQYF
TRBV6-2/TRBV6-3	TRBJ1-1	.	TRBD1	TGTGCCAGCAGTTTCGAAGGACAGGGGGCAACTGAAGCTTTCTTT	CASSFEGQGATEAFF
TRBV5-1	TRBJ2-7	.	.	TGCGCCAGCAAGATGACAGACAGGTTAACCTACGAGCAGTACTTC	CASKMTDRLTYEQYF
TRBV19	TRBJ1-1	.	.	TGTGCCAGTAGTAACAGACGAATCTCGAACACTGAAGCTTTCTTT	CASSNRRISNTEAFF
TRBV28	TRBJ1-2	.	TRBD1	TGTGCCAGCAGCGGGACAGGGGTCTATGGCTACACCTTC	CASSGTGVYGYTF
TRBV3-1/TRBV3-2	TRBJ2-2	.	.	TGTGCCAGCAGCCAAGATTTCGTTCGGTCCCCCGGGGAGCTGTTTTTT	CASSQDFVRSPGELFF
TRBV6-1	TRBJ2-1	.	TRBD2	TGTGCCAGCAGTGTCAGAAAGCGGGAGAGCTCCTACAATGAGCAGTTCTTC	CASSVRKRESSYNEQFF
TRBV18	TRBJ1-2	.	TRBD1	TGTGCCAGCTCACCAAATGACAGGGGGAACTATGGCTACACCTTC	CASSPNDRGNYGYTF
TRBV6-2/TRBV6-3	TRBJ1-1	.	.	TGTGCCAGCAGTTCCCCCGGTCGGGGGACTGAAGCTTTCTTT	CASSSPGRGTEAFF
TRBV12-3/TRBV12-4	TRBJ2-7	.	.	TGTGCCAGCAGTTTTTCCGGGAACGAGCAGTACTTC	CASSFSGNEQYF
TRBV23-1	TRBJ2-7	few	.	TGCGCCAGCAGTCAATTTGGAGAACGTTCATTCGCCTACGAGCAGTACTTC	CASSQFGERSFAYEQYF
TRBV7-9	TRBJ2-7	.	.	TGTGCCAGCAGCTCAGGACACGGAACGTTCTACGAGCAGTACTTC	CASSSGHGTFYEQYF
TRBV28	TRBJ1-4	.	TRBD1	TGTGCCAGCACCCGGGACAGTAATGAAAAACTGTTTTTT	CASTRDSNEKLFF
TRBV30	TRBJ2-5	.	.	TGTGCCTGGAGTTCAGTCTACCGGGGGTTACAAGAGACCCAGTACTTC	CAWSSVYRGLQETQYF
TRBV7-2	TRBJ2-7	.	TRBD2	TGTGCCAGCGGTACCTCGAGGGGCGGGAGCGAGCAGTACTTC	CASGTSRGGSEQYF
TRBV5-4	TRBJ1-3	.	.	TGTGCCAGCAGTTGGAATCCGGAGAATTCTGGAAACACCATATATTTT	CASSWNPENSGNTIYF
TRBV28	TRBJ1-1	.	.	TGTGCCAGCAGTCTTATTACAGGAGTAGGCACTGAAGCTTTCTTT	CASSLITGVGTEAFF
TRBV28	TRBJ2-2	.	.	TGTGCCAGCAGTAACAGTTTCGCCCAAATAACCGGGGAGCTGTTTTTT	CASSNSFAQITGELFF
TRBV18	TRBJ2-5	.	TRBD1	TGTGCCAGCTCGTCGACAGGGGGCTTGGAGACCCAGTACTTC	CASSSTGGLETQYF